The rows below give T cell receptor beta chains drawn from one sample of a study of CD8+ T cells in alopecia areata. Repertoires were generated with immunoSEQ multiplex PCR, while TCRdb's copy carries only in-frame clones and drops some. The sample lists about 200,000 clones; more than 45% were seen once. Sequencing was performed on CD4+ T cells sorted from blood, taken at week 0. The receptors stem from a human donor with alopecia areata. CDR3s include the opening cysteine and the closing phenylalanine or tryptophan. The D gene is left open where the match is weak. Clone size is given for some rows only: seen once, a few or many times, or a class if the clone is expanded.

V gene	J gene	D gene	clone size	CDR3 protein	CDR3 DNA
TRBV30	TRBJ1-2	TRBD1	NA	CAWSGTRTGRIFYGYTF	TGTGCCTGGAGTGGAACTCGGACAGGGAGGATATTCTATGGCTACACCTTC
TRBV30	TRBJ1-2	TRBD1	few	CAWSLGQATNYGYTF	TGTGCCTGGAGTCTAGGACAGGCGACTAACTATGGCTACACCTTC
TRBV6-5	TRBJ1-1	TRBD1	NA	CASNPQGANTEAFF	TGTGCCAGCAACCCTCAGGGGGCCAACACTGAAGCTTTCTTT
TRBV30	TRBJ2-5	TRBD2	NA	CAWVPGLAHQETQYF	TGTGCCTGGGTTCCGGGACTAGCGCACCAAGAGACCCAGTACTTC
TRBV6-5	TRBJ1-5	NA	NA	CASRPDRRDNQPQHF	TGTGCCAGCAGACCCGACAGGAGAGACAATCAGCCCCAGCATTTT
TRBV30	TRBJ1-1	NA	NA	CAWRKQGNTEAFF	TGTGCCTGGCGAAAACAGGGGAACACTGAAGCTTTCTTT
TRBV21-1	TRBJ1-1	NA	NA	CASSFTEGGKNTEAFF	TGTGCCAGCAGCTTCACGGAGGGAGGGAAGAACACTGAAGCTTTCTTT
TRBV27	TRBJ2-7	NA	NA	CASSPYNPGNYEQYF	TGTGCCAGCAGTCCCTACAACCCGGGGAACTACGAGCAGTACTTC
TRBV2	TRBJ2-2	NA	NA	CASQEEHTGELFF	TGTGCCTCTCAGGAGGAACACACCGGGGAGCTGTTTTTT
TRBV10-3	TRBJ2-6	NA	NA	CATLGTVGANVLTF	TGTGCCACCCTAGGGACGGTTGGGGCCAACGTCCTGACTTTC
TRBV7-8	TRBJ2-5	NA	few	CASSHRQSQETQYF	TGTGCCAGCAGTCACAGACAGTCTCAAGAGACCCAGTACTTC
TRBV5-1	TRBJ1-1	TRBD1	few	CASRLDRADEAFF	TGCGCCAGCAGACTGGACAGGGCGGATGAAGCTTTCTTT
TRBV7-9	TRBJ2-4	NA	NA	CASSLVAARAKNIQYF	TGTGCCAGCAGCTTAGTCGCAGCAAGAGCCAAAAACATTCAGTACTTC
TRBV29-1	TRBJ2-7	NA	once	CSVGLGPYEQYF	TGCAGCGTTGGACTAGGCCCCTACGAGCAGTACTTC
TRBV6-5	TRBJ2-7	TRBD1	few	CASRPGQGLHEQYF	TGTGCCAGCAGGCCGGGACAGGGGTTGCACGAGCAGTACTTC
TRBV9	TRBJ1-4	NA	NA	CASSVVAGYNEKLFF	TGTGCCAGCAGCGTAGTGGCGGGGTATAATGAAAAACTGTTTTTT
TRBV5-1	TRBJ2-5	NA	few	CASSLEGLAGTQYF	TGCGCCAGCAGCTTGGAGGGACTCGCAGGGACCCAGTACTTC
TRBV5-1	TRBJ2-1	TRBD2	NA	CASSGTSGGNEQFF	TGCGCCAGCAGCGGGACTAGCGGTGGCAATGAGCAGTTCTTC
TRBV19	TRBJ1-5	NA	many	CASNPRGELNQPQHF	TGTGCCAGTAACCCGAGGGGTGAGCTAAATCAGCCCCAGCATTTT
TRBV7-9	TRBJ2-7	TRBD1	few	CASSLGQPMYEQYF	TGTGCCAGCAGCCTGGGACAGCCGATGTACGAGCAGTACTTC
TRBV9	TRBJ1-3	NA	once	CASSVVAQGRSGNTIYF	TGTGCCAGCAGCGTAGTTGCACAGGGCCGATCTGGAAACACCATATATTTT
TRBV5-6	TRBJ2-7	TRBD1	NA	CASSLGQGPYEQYF	TGTGCCAGCAGCTTGGGACAGGGACCCTACGAGCAGTACTTC
TRBV10-3	TRBJ2-7	NA	few	CAISESDGSSYEQYF	TGTGCCATCAGTGAGTCGGACGGGAGCTCCTACGAGCAGTACTTC
TRBV2	TRBJ2-5	TRBD2	NA	CASLGLAGGGTQYF	TGTGCCAGCTTGGGACTAGCGGGAGGCGGGACCCAGTACTTC
TRBV4-2	TRBJ2-7	TRBD2	once	CASSQAITGLAGSSSYEQYF	TGTGCCAGCAGCCAAGCAATCACGGGACTAGCGGGATCTAGCTCCTACGAGCAGTACTTC
TRBV5-1	TRBJ1-2	TRBD1	few	CASGQPGTGTGGYTF	TGCGCCAGCGGACAACCCGGGACAGGGACGGGAGGCTACACCTTC
TRBV4-1	TRBJ1-2	NA	NA	CASSQPGGKRVYGYTF	TGCGCCAGCAGCCAACCGGGAGGTAAACGTGTATATGGCTACACCTTC
TRBV25-1	TRBJ2-3	NA	few	CASSPRGLGTDTQYF	TGTGCCAGCAGCCCCCGGGGGCTAGGGACAGATACGCAGTATTTT
TRBV30	TRBJ2-2	NA	once	CAWSFLGRANTGELFF	TGTGCCTGGAGTTTCCTGGGACGCGCGAACACCGGGGAGCTGTTTTTT
TRBV14	TRBJ2-7	NA	few	CASSPDPSYEQYF	TGTGCCAGCAGCCCGGACCCTTCCTACGAGCAGTACTTC
TRBV6-1	TRBJ1-2	NA	NA	CASSRDLEYGYTF	TGTGCCAGCAGTAGAGATCTGGAATATGGCTACACCTTC
TRBV7-9	TRBJ2-7	TRBD2	NA	CASSPGLAGVGWEQYF	TGTGCCAGCAGCCCGGGACTAGCGGGGGTCGGATGGGAGCAGTACTTC
TRBV30	TRBJ2-2	TRBD1	few	CARSDRGGGELFF	TGTGCCCGATCCGACAGGGGAGGCGGGGAGCTGTTTTTT
TRBV7-2	TRBJ2-2	NA	NA	CASSFLVGAGELFF	TGTGCCAGCAGCTTTCTAGTGGGAGCCGGGGAGCTGTTTTTT
TRBV5-8	TRBJ1-2	NA	NA	CASLPSGVSLSGYTF	TGTGCCAGCCTCCCTAGCGGCGTGTCCCTCTCTGGCTACACCTTC
TRBV29-1	TRBJ1-1	NA	NA	CSVGLTGTPNTEAFF	TGCAGCGTGGGCCTGACAGGTACGCCGAACACTGAAGCTTTCTTT
TRBV28	TRBJ2-3	TRBD2	NA	CASSLAAGGFPDTQYF	TGTGCCAGCAGTTTAGCGGCGGGAGGTTTCCCCGATACGCAGTATTTT
TRBV5-1	TRBJ2-3	NA	NA	CASRGRPAAADTQYF	TGCGCCAGCAGAGGGAGACCGGCAGCTGCGGATACGCAGTATTTT
TRBV11-1	TRBJ1-1	TRBD1	NA	CASSLRTGGTEAFF	TGTGCCAGCAGCTTAAGGACAGGGGGCACTGAAGCTTTCTTT
TRBV9	TRBJ1-1	NA	few	CASSRQELTEAFF	TGTGCCAGCAGCCGTCAGGAACTCACTGAAGCTTTCTTT
TRBV27	TRBJ2-7	NA	NA	CASSFYTDYEQYF	TGTGCCAGCAGTTTCTACACGGACTACGAGCAGTACTTC
TRBV5-1	TRBJ2-5	TRBD2	few	CASSSSGTGGTQYF	TGCGCCAGCAGCTCCTCCGGGACGGGGGGGACCCAGTACTTC
TRBV10-3	TRBJ2-1	NA	NA	CAISERSAGDGNEQFF	TGTGCCATCAGTGAAAGGTCGGCAGGCGACGGCAATGAGCAGTTCTTC
TRBV7-2	TRBJ2-5	TRBD1	NA	CASSRRQGSPETQYF	TGTGCCAGCAGTAGGAGACAGGGATCCCCAGAGACCCAGTACTTC
TRBV9	TRBJ1-2	NA	few	CASSAGSSYGYTF	TGTGCCAGCAGCGCAGGGAGTAGTTATGGCTACACCTTC
TRBV7-2	TRBJ2-1	NA	NA	CASSLTILTSYNEQFF	TGTGCCAGCAGCTTAACAATTCTGACCTCCTACAATGAGCAGTTCTTC
TRBV30	TRBJ2-1	TRBD2	NA	CAWSLLAGAGGEQFF	TGTGCCTGGAGCCTACTAGCGGGGGCTGGGGGTGAGCAGTTCTTC
TRBV30	TRBJ2-1	NA	NA	CAWSVRPLDEQFF	TGTGCCTGGAGTGTACGTCCCCTCGATGAGCAGTTCTTC
TRBV7-9	TRBJ1-1	NA	NA	CASSLHGMNTEAFF	TGTGCCAGCAGCCTCCATGGGATGAACACTGAAGCTTTCTTT
TRBV30	TRBJ1-5	NA	once	CAWSVMGLSNQPQHF	TGTGCCTGGAGTGTAATGGGTCTTAGCAATCAGCCCCAGCATTTT
TRBV30	TRBJ2-6	NA	once	CAWTHRTGANVLTF	TGTGCCTGGACCCACAGGACCGGGGCCAACGTCCTGACTTTC
TRBV29-1	TRBJ1-5	NA	NA	CSVVGQGNQPQHF	TGCAGCGTTGTGGGCCAGGGGAATCAGCCCCAGCATTTT
TRBV30	TRBJ2-3	NA	NA	CAWSVGASADTQYF	TGTGCCTGGAGTGTAGGGGCGTCAGCAGATACGCAGTATTTT